These T cell receptor beta chains were read from a single sample in a study of T cell repertoires in cytomegalovirus infection. One entry per CDR3 protein, called by TCRdb with MiXCR from the reads. This sample has approximately 200,000 distinct CDR3 sequences, with roughly 28% found just once. Sequencing was done on a sample of PBMCs. The receptors derive from a human donor in good health (CMV status not recorded). Some clones in this sample may be carry-over from other donors' samples. The CDR3 runs from the conserved cysteine through the conserved F or W. The order of the fields is J gene, V gene, CDR3 protein.

TRBJ1-6,TRBV6-1,CASHRGGWSNSPLHF
TRBJ1-5,TRBV12-3/TRBV12-4,CASSPRGRGSNQPQHF
TRBJ2-1,TRBV5-1,CASSSDTGTGATNEQFF
TRBJ1-1,TRBV7-7,CASSLEQEMNTEAFF
TRBJ2-7,TRBV6-2/TRBV6-3,CASRLYRDGTYEQYF
TRBJ1-3,TRBV30,CAWRDSGENTIYF
TRBJ2-5,TRBV6-1,CASSEWDRRETQYF
TRBJ1-2,TRBV30,CAWSRGRTIGDGYTF
TRBJ1-1,TRBV7-6,CASSPGGTGSTEAFF
TRBJ2-3,TRBV20-1,CSAPRGLADTQYF
TRBJ1-1,TRBV3-1,CASSQDRASVAFF
TRBJ2-5,TRBV7-3,CASSPGLMETQYF
TRBJ1-1,TRBV12-3/TRBV12-4,CASSLFGTGPTKTFF
TRBJ2-3,TRBV12-3/TRBV12-4,CASSLRGVLTDTQYF
TRBJ2-2,TRBV12-3/TRBV12-4,CASTTRAVNTGELFF
TRBJ2-7,TRBV7-2,CASSLGGRADRYEQYF
TRBJ2-7,TRBV3-1,CASSQGTTYEQYF
TRBJ2-1,TRBV18,CASSPIGTSGVHEQFF
TRBJ2-1,TRBV7-4,CASSLALGRLNEQFF
TRBJ1-4,TRBV25-1,CASRVAGTNEKLFF
TRBJ2-1,TRBV5-1,CASSLVAGGLNEQFF
TRBJ2-5,TRBV7-9,CASSLARLAPYF
TRBJ2-5,TRBV20-1,CSAPKTGFQEETQYF
TRBJ2-7,TRBV7-9,CASSFFQGQSYEQYF
TRBJ1-1,TRBV14,CASSLRTGRNTEAFF
TRBJ1-1,TRBV10-2,CASSEPQGSMNTEAFF
TRBJ1-1,TRBV5-1,CASSTDRERAFF
TRBJ1-2,TRBV5-1,CASSRTRGDYGYTF